One and the same sample provided the 17 T cell receptor beta chains below, sequenced in a study of T cell repertoires in cytomegalovirus infection. TCRdb re-called the reads through MiXCR, storing one row per CDR3 protein. The sample lists fewer than 550,000 distinct CDR3 sequences; approximately 33% were seen once. Sequencing was performed on PBMCs. The receptor source for this set is a human donor in good health (CMV status not recorded). Some clones in this sample may be carry-over from other donors' samples.

This clonotype was counted between two and nine times. The chain is built from TRBV19 and TRBJ2-3; TRBD2 matches at 9 bases. Trimming took 5 bases from V and 0 from J; bases not matched to a gene: 6. Germline CDR1 reads LNHDA; CDR2 reads SQIVND (reference sequence). There are 16 residues in the CDR3. The CDR3 protein is CASSFLAGTSTDTQYF. In nucleotides, the CDR3 is TGTGCCAGTAGTTTCCTAGCGGGGACTAGCACAGATACGCAGTATTTT.

This clonotype was counted between two and nine times. J is TRBJ1-5 and V is TRBV6-1; D uncertain. The CDR3 is 16 residues long. Germline V gene sequence: CDR1 MNHNS, CDR2 SASEGT. V shed 1 base and J shed 4 bases, with 14 bases lying between them. DNA for the CDR3: TGTGCCAGCAGTGAAGAGGTGGCAGCGAGAAATCAGCCCCAGCATTTT. Translation: CASSEEVAARNQPQHF.

This clonotype showed up just a few times. This rearrangement joins TRBV11-2 to TRBJ2-7; the D gene is possibly TRBD2 (6 bases). The CDR3 is 15 amino acids. CDR1 and CDR2 (germline): SGHAT, FQNNGV. V was clipped by 0 bases and J by 9 bases, with 18 bases between them. CDR3 DNA: TGTGCCAGCAGCTTAGAATCTAGCGTAATGAGGGGGCAGTACTTC. It codes for CASSLESSVMRGQYF.

The chain carries TRBV12-3 or TRBV12-4 and TRBJ1-6; D is ambiguous. This CDR3 contains 14 residues. V was shortened by 4 bases and J by 6 bases, with 10 bases between the two germline ends. CDR3 residues: CASSWRDSNSPLHF. CDR3 bases: TGTGCCAGCAGTTGGCGGGATTCTAATTCACCCCTCCACTTT.

The V gene is TRBV7-6, the J gene TRBJ1-2; D is uncertain. V lost 5 bases and J lost 2, with 12 bases in between. Looked up from germline, CDR1 is SGHVS and CDR2 is FNYEAQ. The CDR3 spans 14 residues. The CDR3 protein is CASSTGRKNYGYTF. The CDR3 nucleotides are TGTGCCAGCAGCACTGGACGGAAAAACTATGGCTACACCTTC.

The rearrangement links TRBV5-5 to TRBJ2-7; D is tentatively TRBD1 or TRBD2 (5 bases each). CDR3 size: 16 residues. Looked up from germline, CDR1 is SGHKS and CDR2 is YYEKEE (reference sequence). Trimming took off 3 bases at V and 7 bases at J, with 23 bases between the two ends. The CDR3 here is CASSSSGTIPNGEQYF. As DNA, the CDR3 is TGTGCCAGCAGCTCCTCCGGGACCATCCCTAACGGGGAGCAGTACTTC.

The chain joins TRBV2 to TRBJ1-1; 7 bases match TRBD1. Germline V gene data show CDR1 as SNHLY and CDR2 as FYNNEI. The CDR3 is 14 amino acids. Losses at the gene ends were 8 bases for V and 5 bases for J; bases not matched to a gene: 11. The CDR3 spells CASSGGVFRTEAFF. CDR3 in DNA: TGTGCCAGCTCAGGGGGAGTGTTTCGAACTGAAGCTTTCTTT.

This clonotype was recorded at least ten times. The J gene is TRBJ1-1, the V gene TRBV12-3 or TRBV12-4, with D possibly matching TRBD1 (6 bases). This CDR3 is built from 15 residues. Trimming pared 8 bases from V and 0 bases from J, leaving 16 bases between. The CDR3 region is CASAIRGGVNTEAFF. The CDR3 DNA reads as TGTGCCAGCGCCATTAGGGGGGGAGTGAACACTGAAGCTTTCTTT.

This clonotype was seen a handful of times. The V gene is TRBV12-3 or TRBV12-4, the J gene TRBJ2-5; 8 bases map to TRBD1. The CDR3 extends over 17 amino acids. Trimming at V came to 3 bases and at J to 1 base, leaving 10 bases not matched to a gene. CDR3 residues: CASSFRTGLGSQETQYF. The CDR3, as DNA: TGTGCCAGCAGTTTCCGGACAGGGCTGGGGTCCCAAGAGACCCAGTACTTC.

This clonotype showed up many times. This chain uses TRBV7-2 with TRBJ1-1; maybe TRBD1 (6 bases). Germline-derived CDR1 and CDR2 are SGHTA and FQGNSA. Trimming took 4 bases from V and 0 from J, leaving 12 bases between them. The CDR3 is 15 residues long. The CDR3 bases are TGTGCCAGCAGCTCTCAGGGGACAATGAACACTGAAGCTTTCTTT. Translating gives CASSSQGTMNTEAFF. Based on the CDR3 plus reference TRBV7-2 and TRBJ1-1, the full variable domain is GAGVSQSPSNKVTEKGKDVELRCDPISGHTALYWYRQSLGQGLEFLIYFQGNSAPDKSGLPSDRFSAERTGGSVSTLTIQRTQQEDSAVYLCASSSQGTMNTEAFFGQGTRLTVV.

Note on this clonotype: A junction end diverges from the germline sequence, so it may reflect a read error. The V call is TRBV19, the J call TRBJ1-1; D not resolved. This CDR3 has 13 residues. Germline CDR1 and CDR2: LNHDA and SQIVND (reference sequence). Written as DNA, the CDR3 is TGTGCCAGTAGTCGGACTCTTGATGATCTCGCTTTATTT. Amino acids: CASSRTLDDLALF.

This clonotype has only a few counts. The germline gene is not matched at one end of the junction; a read error may be the cause. The CDR3 loop is CSTRGGPYEQYF. The CDR3 bases are TGCAGTACTAGGGGGGGCCCCTACGAGCAGTACTTC. This chain joins TRBV20-1 and TRBJ2-7, with a weak D call TRBD2 (7 bases). CDR1 is DFQATT, CDR2 SNEGSKA, per germline (reference sequence). This CDR3 region has 12 residues.

At least ten counts were recorded for this clonotype. The V and J genes are TRBV7-6 and TRBJ1-4, with 10 bases lining up with TRBD1. V was pared by 5 bases and J by 4 bases, with 13 bases of the junction left unmatched. Germline V gene lookup returns CDR1 SGHVS and CDR2 FNYEAQ. The CDR3 consists of 18 residues. CDR3 region: CASSTGPGTGVGNEKLFF. The CDR3 DNA is TGTGCCAGCAGCACCGGTCCCGGGACAGGGGTTGGTAATGAAAAACTGTTTTTT.

The chain is built from TRBV27 and TRBJ1-1, with 9 positions matching TRBD1. The germline V gene has CDR1 MNHEY and CDR2 SMNVEV (reference sequence). The CDR3 contains 14 residues. With 4 bases clipped from V and 5 bases from J, the junction kept 5 bases outside the gene matches. The CDR3 DNA sequence: TGTGCCAGCAGTTGGGACAGGGTAGAGACTGAAGCTTTCTTT. Translated, it gives CASSWDRVETEAFF.

The chain links TRBV9 to TRBJ1-1; D not certain. This CDR3 region has 15 residues. Germline V gene sequence: CDR1 SGDLS, CDR2 YYNGEE. Trimming left V 2 bases short and J 0 bases short, with 11 bases between. CDR3 nucleotides: TGTGCCAGCAGCGTGGAAGAGACCATGAACACTGAAGCTTTCTTT. Its translation is CASSVEETMNTEAFF.

With respect to this clonotype: Since a much larger clone is just one base distant, this may be a read error. The V gene is TRBV7-6, the J gene TRBJ1-2, with D possibly matching TRBD1 (5 bases). Looked up from germline, CDR1 is SGHVS and CDR2 is FNYEAQ. This CDR3 spans 15 amino acids. CDR3 DNA: TGTGCCAGCAGCCCTATACGCGGGGCTGACTATGGCTACAACTTC. As protein: CASSPIRGADYGYNF. Looking up the rest from reference TRBV7-6 and TRBJ1-2 gives the full variable domain: GAGVSQSPRYKVTKRGQDVALRCDPISGHVSLYWYRQALGQGPEFLTYFNYEAQQDKSGLPNDRFSAERPEGSISTLTIQRTEQRDSAMYRCASSPIRGADYGYNFGSGTRLTVV.

There are a few counts of this clonotype. The CDR3 sequence is CASSFRTDNTGELFF. CDR3 bases: TGTGCCAGCAGTTTTCGGACAGACAACACCGGGGAGCTGTTTTTT. V usage is TRBV6-5 and J usage is TRBJ2-2; D is perhaps TRBD1 (6 bases). The CDR3 contains 15 residues. V was shortened by 4 bases and J by 2 bases, with 11 bases between the two germline ends. CDR1 is MNHEY, CDR2 SVGAGI, per germline.